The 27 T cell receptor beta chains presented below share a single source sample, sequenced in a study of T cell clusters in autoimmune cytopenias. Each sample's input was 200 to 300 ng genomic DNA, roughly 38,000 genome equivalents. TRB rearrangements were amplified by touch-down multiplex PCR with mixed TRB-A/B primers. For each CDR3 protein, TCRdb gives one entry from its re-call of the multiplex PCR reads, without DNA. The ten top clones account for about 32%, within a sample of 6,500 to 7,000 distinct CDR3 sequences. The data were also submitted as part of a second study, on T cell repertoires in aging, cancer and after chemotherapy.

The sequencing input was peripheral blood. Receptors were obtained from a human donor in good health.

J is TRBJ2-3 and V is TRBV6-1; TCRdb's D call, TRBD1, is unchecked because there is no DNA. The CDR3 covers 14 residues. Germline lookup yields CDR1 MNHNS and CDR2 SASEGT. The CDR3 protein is CASSVDNGGDTQYF.

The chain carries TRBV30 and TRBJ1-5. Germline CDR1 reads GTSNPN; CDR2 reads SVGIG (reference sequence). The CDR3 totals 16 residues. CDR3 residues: CAWTPRGIIGNQPQHF.

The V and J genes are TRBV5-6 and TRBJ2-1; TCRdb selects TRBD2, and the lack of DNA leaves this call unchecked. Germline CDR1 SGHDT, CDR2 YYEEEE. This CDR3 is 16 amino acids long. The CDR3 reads CASSPNLAGKYNEQFF.

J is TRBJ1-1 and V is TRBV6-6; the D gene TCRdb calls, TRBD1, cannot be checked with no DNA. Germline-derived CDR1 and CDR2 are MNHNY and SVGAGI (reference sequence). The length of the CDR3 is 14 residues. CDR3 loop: CASSPPRQGTEAFF.

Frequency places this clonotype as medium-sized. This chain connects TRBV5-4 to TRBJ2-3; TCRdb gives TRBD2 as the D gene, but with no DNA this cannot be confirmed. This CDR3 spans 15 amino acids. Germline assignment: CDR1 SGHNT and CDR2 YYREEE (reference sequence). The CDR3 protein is CASSPLAEEGDTQYF.

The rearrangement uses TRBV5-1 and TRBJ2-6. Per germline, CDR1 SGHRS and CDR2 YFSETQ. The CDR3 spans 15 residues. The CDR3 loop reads CASSSEIAGANVLTF. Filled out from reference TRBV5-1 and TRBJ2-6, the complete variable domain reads KAGVTQTPRYLIKTRGQQVTLSCSPISGHRSVSWYQQTPGQGLQFLFEYFSETQRNKGNFPGRFSGRQFSNSRSEMNVSTLELGDSALYLCASSSEIAGANVLTFGAGSRLTVL.

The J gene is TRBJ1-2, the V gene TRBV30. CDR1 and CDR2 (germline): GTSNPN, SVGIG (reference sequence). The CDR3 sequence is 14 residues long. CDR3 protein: CAWSVKGRWSGYTF.

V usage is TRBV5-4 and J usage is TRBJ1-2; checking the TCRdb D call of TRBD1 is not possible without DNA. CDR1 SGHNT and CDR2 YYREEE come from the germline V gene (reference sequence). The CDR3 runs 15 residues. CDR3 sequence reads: CASSLAPGANYGYTF.

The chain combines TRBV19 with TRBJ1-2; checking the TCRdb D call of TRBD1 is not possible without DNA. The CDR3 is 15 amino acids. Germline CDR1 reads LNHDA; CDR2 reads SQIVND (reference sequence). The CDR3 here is CASSLIGGDGRGYTF.

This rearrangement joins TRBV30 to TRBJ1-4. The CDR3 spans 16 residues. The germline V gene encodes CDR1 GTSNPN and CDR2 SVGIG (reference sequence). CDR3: CAWSVRGRATNEKLFF.

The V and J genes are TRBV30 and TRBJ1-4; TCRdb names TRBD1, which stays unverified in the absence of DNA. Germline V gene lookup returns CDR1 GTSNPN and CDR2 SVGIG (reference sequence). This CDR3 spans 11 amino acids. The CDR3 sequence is CAPPPGEKLFF.

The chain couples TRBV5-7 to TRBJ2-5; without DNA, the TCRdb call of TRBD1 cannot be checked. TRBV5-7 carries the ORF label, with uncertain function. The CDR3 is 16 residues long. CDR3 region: CASSPSSGRPPETQYF.

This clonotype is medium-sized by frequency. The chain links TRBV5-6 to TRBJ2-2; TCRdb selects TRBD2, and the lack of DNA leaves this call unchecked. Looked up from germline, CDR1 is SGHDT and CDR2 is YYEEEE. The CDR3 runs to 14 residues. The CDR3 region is CASSVDRAGGELFF.

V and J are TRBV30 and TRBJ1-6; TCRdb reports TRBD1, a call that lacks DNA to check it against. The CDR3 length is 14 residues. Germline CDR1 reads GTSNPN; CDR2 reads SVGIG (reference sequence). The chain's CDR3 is CAWSSGTYNSPLHF.

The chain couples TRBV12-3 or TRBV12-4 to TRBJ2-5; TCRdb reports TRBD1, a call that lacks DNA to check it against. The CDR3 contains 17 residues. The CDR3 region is CASTLYRDSELQETQYF.

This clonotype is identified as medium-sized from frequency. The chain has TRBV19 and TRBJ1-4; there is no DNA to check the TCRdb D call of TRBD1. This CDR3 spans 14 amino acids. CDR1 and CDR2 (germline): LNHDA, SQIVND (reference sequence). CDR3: CASQGKATNEKLFF. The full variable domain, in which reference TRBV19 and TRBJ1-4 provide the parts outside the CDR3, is DGGITQSPKYLFRKEGQNVTLSCEQNLNHDAMYWYRQDPGQGLRLIYYSQIVNDFQKGDIAEGYSVSREKKESFPLTVTSAQKNPTAFYLCASQGKATNEKLFFGSGTQLSVL.

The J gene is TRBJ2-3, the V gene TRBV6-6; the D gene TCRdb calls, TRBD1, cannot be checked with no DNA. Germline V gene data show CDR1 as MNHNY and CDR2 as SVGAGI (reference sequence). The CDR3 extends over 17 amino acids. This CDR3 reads CASSSSMTGGAPDTQYF.

The CDR3: CASSYRLAGALTDTQYF. V is TRBV27 and J is TRBJ2-3; TCRdb's assignment of TRBD2 cannot be checked, as there is no DNA. The CDR3 sequence is 17 residues long. Germline V gives CDR1 MNHEY, CDR2 SMNVEV (reference sequence).

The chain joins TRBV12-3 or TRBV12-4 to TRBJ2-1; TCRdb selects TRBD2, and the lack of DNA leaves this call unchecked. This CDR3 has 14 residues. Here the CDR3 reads CASNQAGPGDEQFF.

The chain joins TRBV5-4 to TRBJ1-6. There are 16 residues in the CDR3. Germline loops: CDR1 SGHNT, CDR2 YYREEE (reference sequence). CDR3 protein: CVSSLGGRRTTSPLHF. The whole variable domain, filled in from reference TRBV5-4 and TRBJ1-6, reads ETGVTQSPTHLIKTRGQQVTLRCSSQSGHNTVSWYQQALGQGPQFIFQYYREEENGRGNFPPRFSGLQFPNYSSELNVNALELDDSALYLCVSSLGGRRTTSPLHFGNGTRLTVT.

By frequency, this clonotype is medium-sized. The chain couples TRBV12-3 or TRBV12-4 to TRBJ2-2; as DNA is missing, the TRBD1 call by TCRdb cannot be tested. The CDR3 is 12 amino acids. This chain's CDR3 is CASRQDTGELFF.

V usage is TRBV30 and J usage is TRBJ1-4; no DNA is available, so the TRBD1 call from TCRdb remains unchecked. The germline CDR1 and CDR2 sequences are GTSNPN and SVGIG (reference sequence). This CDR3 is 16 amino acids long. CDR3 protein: CAWSWFLQGAREKLFF.

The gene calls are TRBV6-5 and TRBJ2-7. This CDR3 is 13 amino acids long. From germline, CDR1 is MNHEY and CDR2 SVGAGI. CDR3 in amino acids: CASSYSGGGEQYF.

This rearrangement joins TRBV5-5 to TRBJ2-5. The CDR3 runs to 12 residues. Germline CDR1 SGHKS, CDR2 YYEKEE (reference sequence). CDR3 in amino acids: CASSSIGETQYF. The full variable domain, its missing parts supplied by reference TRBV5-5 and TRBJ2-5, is DAGVTQSPTHLIKTRGQQVTLRCSPISGHKSVSWYQQVLGQGPQFIFQYYEKEERGRGNFPDRFSARQFPNYSSELNVNALLLGDSALYLCASSSIGETQYFGPGTRLLVL.

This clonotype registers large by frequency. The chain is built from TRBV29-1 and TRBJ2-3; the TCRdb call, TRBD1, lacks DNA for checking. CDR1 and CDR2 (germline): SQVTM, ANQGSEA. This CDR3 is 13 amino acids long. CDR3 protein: CSVDRGGADTQYF.

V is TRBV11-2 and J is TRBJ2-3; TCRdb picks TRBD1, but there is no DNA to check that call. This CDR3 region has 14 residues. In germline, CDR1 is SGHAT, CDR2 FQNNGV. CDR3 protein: CASSFDRGTDTQYF. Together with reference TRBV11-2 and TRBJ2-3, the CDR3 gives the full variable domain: EAGVAQSPRYKIIEKRQSVAFWCNPISGHATLYWYQQILGQGPKLLIQFQNNGVVDDSQLPKDRFSAERLKGVDSTLKIQPAKLEDSAVYLCASSFDRGTDTQYFGPGTRLTVL.

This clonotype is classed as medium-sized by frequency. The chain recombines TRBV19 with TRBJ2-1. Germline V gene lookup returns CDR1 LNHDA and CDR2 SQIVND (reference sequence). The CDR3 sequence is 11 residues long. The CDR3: CASSIRNEQFF.